This T cell receptor beta chain was documented in a study of blood T cell repertoires in COVID-19. Across the whole study: Specimens from acute and convalescent COVID-19 originated in the United States, Italy and Spain. Nucleic acid was either cDNA or gDNA, and it came from T cells, B-cell-depleted T cells, or PBMCs.

Comment on this clone: Within the sample, other DNA sequences also encode this same CDR3.

Study processing details: Nucleated cell counts were estimated from reference gene primer amplification. Only in-frame clones appear in the TCRdb table, and some are missing; sequencing was by immunoSEQ multiplex PCR. That table supplies the V and J calls and clone size; D and trimming were determined from the DNA. The table includes some 67,000 clones, roughly nine tenths detected once. Germline V gives CDR1 SGDLS, CDR2 YYNGEE. The CDR3 contains 16 residues. Trimming at V came to 0 bases and at J to 5 bases, leaving 3 bases not matched to a gene. The receptor was derived from a woman older than 75 with acute or convalescent COVID-19. The chain uses TRBV9 and TRBJ2-1; TRBD2 matches 12 bases. Sequencing input: peripheral blood. This CDR3 is CASSVGGLAGNNEQFF. Written as DNA, the CDR3 is TGTGCCAGCAGCGTAGGGGGACTAGCGGGTAACAATGAGCAGTTCTTC.